This is a list of T cell receptor beta chains from one sample in a study of blood T cells in healthy people across ages. TCRdb redid the calling of the 5' RACE reads with MiXCR, one entry per CDR3 protein. The sample holds around 1,000,000 distinct CDR3 sequences, roughly two fifths seen once. The sample was blood. The receptors stem from a man aged 18 to 29 in good health. The CDR3 runs from the conserved cysteine through the conserved F or W. A D gene is named only where the DNA matches it firmly. Not all rows give a size; the values are once, few, many and, for expanded clones, a class.

V	J	size	D	CDR3	DNA
TRBV12-3/TRBV12-4	TRBJ2-3	-	-	CASSLGWRDKQYF	TGTGCCAGCAGTTTAGGGTGGAGAGATAAGCAGTATTTT
TRBV4-3	TRBJ1-4	few	-	CASSHGGGRVEKLFF	TGCGCCAGCAGCCACGGCGGGGGGCGGGTTGAAAAACTGTTTTTT
TRBV6-2/TRBV6-3	TRBJ2-4	-	TRBD1	CASSSRDSPKNIQYF	TGTGCCAGCAGTTCCCGGGACAGCCCCAAAAACATTCAGTACTTC
TRBV5-6	TRBJ1-5	few	-	CASSFLGRQPQHF	TGTGCCAGCAGCTTCTTAGGGCGCCAGCCCCAGCATTTT
TRBV10-3	TRBJ2-1	many	-	CAISESRNEQFF	TGTGCCATCAGTGAGTCTCGGAATGAGCAGTTCTTC
TRBV21-1	TRBJ2-7	-	-	CASSRPPGGSITYNEQYF	TGTGCCAGCAGCAGGCCTCCAGGGGGATCGATTACCTACAATGAGCAGTACTTC
TRBV27	TRBJ1-2	-	-	CASRKDGWGDYGYTF	TGTGCCAGCAGGAAAGACGGGTGGGGGGACTATGGCTACACCTTC
TRBV6-2/TRBV6-3	TRBJ2-3	-	-	CASRARVFATDTQYF	TGTGCCAGCAGAGCTAGGGTTTTTGCCACAGATACGCAGTATTTT
TRBV29-1	TRBJ2-5	once	TRBD1	CSVEVDRGVQETQYF	TGCAGCGTTGAAGTGGACAGGGGTGTCCAAGAGACCCAGTACTTC
TRBV7-9	TRBJ2-3	few	TRBD1	CASSFVSGTDSTDTQYF	TGTGCCAGCAGCTTTGTCTCCGGGACAGATAGCACAGATACGCAGTATTTT
TRBV12-3/TRBV12-4	TRBJ2-1	few	TRBD2	CASSLGGGQYNEQFF	TGTGCCAGCAGTTTAGGCGGGGGGCAATACAATGAGCAGTTCTTC
TRBV7-3	TRBJ2-1	-	-	CASSLNPPLGGSYNEQFF	TGTGCCAGCAGCTTAAATCCCCCCCTAGGCGGCTCCTACAATGAGCAGTTCTTC
TRBV29-1	TRBJ2-2	-	-	CSGENLKSGELFF	TGCAGCGGAGAGAACTTAAAGAGCGGGGAGCTGTTTTTT
TRBV27	TRBJ2-7	few	-	CASSSLGADSYEQYF	TGTGCCAGCAGTTCGTTGGGTGCGGACTCCTACGAGCAGTACTTC
TRBV20-1	TRBJ1-2	-	-	CSASGGRNYGYTF	TGCAGTGCATCGGGAGGACGGAACTATGGCTACACCTTC
TRBV29-1	TRBJ2-1	-	-	CSVDRTRNGQFF	TGCAGCGTTGATCGAACGAGGAATGGGCAGTTCTTC
TRBV7-2	TRBJ2-3	few	TRBD2	CASSLFWTSGVQGTQYF	TGTGCCAGCAGCTTATTCTGGACTAGCGGGGTTCAGGGTACGCAGTATTTT
TRBV12-3/TRBV12-4	TRBJ2-2	-	TRBD1	CASSSSDRGYSGELFF	TGTGCCAGCAGTTCATCGGACAGGGGATATTCCGGGGAGCTGTTTTTT
TRBV4-2	TRBJ2-3	-	TRBD2	CASSQDMETSGHTDTQYF	TGTGCCAGCAGCCAAGATATGGAGACTAGCGGACACACAGATACGCAGTATTTT
TRBV20-1	TRBJ1-2	many	-	CSASETGGYGYTF	TGCAGTGCGAGTGAGACAGGAGGATATGGCTACACCTTC
TRBV7-2	TRBJ2-1	many	-	CASSPGGLNEQFF	TGTGCCAGCAGCCCAGGGGGGCTGAATGAGCAGTTCTTC
TRBV11-2	TRBJ2-5	few	TRBD1	CASSLFLGTGGETQYF	TGTGCCAGCAGCTTATTCCTTGGGACAGGGGGAGAGACCCAGTACTTC
TRBV7-9	TRBJ2-2	-	-	CASSLLSTGELFF	TGTGCCAGCAGCTTACTCAGCACCGGGGAGCTGTTTTTT
TRBV6-5	TRBJ2-7	-	-	CASSKGGPQYF	TGTGCCAGCAGTAAAGGGGGACCCCAGTACTTC
TRBV7-2	TRBJ1-1	-	-	CASSSGPPAEAFF	TGTGCCAGCAGCTCGGGACCCCCCGCTGAAGCTTTCTTT
TRBV7-9	TRBJ2-5	few	-	CASSLEVSGRRETQYF	TGTGCCAGCAGCTTAGAAGTATCGGGACGCCGAGAGACCCAGTACTTC
TRBV3-1	TRBJ2-7	-	-	CAGSRGVGSSYEQYF	TGTGCCGGCAGCCGTGGTGTGGGGTCCTCCTACGAGCAGTACTTC
TRBV4-2	TRBJ2-5	-	TRBD2	CASSLIAGEYQETQYF	TGTGCCAGCAGCCTCATAGCGGGAGAGTACCAAGAGACCCAGTACTTC
TRBV25-1	TRBJ1-2	-	TRBD1	CASSESGTGTDYTF	TGTGCCAGCAGTGAATCCGGGACAGGGACTGACTACACCTTC
TRBV29-1	TRBJ1-1	-	-	CSVALQGGTEAFF	TGCAGCGTTGCTCTCCAGGGCGGCACTGAAGCTTTCTTT
TRBV12-3/TRBV12-4	TRBJ2-2	few	TRBD1	CASRIGTGVPTGELFF	TGTGCCAGCAGGATCGGGACAGGAGTACCCACCGGGGAGCTGTTTTTT
TRBV5-5	TRBJ1-5	few	-	CASTSKQGSQPQHF	TGTGCCAGCACCTCTAAGCAGGGGAGTCAGCCCCAGCATTTT
TRBV25-1	TRBJ2-2	-	TRBD1	CASTNRGLGTGELFF	TGTGCCAGCACCAACAGGGGGCTTGGTACCGGGGAGCTGTTTTTT
TRBV7-2	TRBJ2-1	many	-	CASSSELSGNEQFF	TGTGCCAGCAGCTCGGAATTATCAGGCAATGAGCAGTTCTTC
TRBV20-1	TRBJ1-2	-	TRBD1	CSARGQGMGYGYTF	TGCAGTGCTAGAGGACAGGGGATGGGCTATGGCTACACCTTC
TRBV5-1	TRBJ1-1	few	-	CASSPGDTERTEAFF	TGCGCCAGCAGCCCTGGGGACACGGAAAGGACTGAAGCTTTCTTT
TRBV20-1	TRBJ1-6	once	TRBD1	CSAPQGQGINSPLHF	TGCAGTGCTCCCCAGGGACAGGGGATTAATTCACCCCTCCACTTT
TRBV12-3/TRBV12-4	TRBJ1-6	-	-	CASSTSARDWNSPLHF	TGTGCCAGCAGCACGTCAGCCAGGGATTGGAATTCACCCCTCCACTTT
TRBV11-2	TRBJ2-1	-	-	CASSLWGVYNEQFF	TGTGCCAGCAGCTTATGGGGAGTCTACAATGAGCAGTTCTTC
TRBV6-5	TRBJ1-6	-	-	CASSYGVTSSYNSPLHF	TGTGCCAGCAGTTACGGGGTCACCAGCTCCTATAATTCACCCCTCCACTTT
TRBV20-1	TRBJ1-2	-	TRBD1	CSASGTVYGYTF	TGCAGTGCTAGCGGGACAGTCTATGGCTACACCTTC
TRBV6-6	TRBJ2-3	-	-	CASSYSRESTDTQYF	TGTGCCAGCAGTTACTCGAGGGAAAGCACAGATACGCAGTATTTT
TRBV6-1	TRBJ2-5	few	TRBD2	CASILGSGLAGGQETQYF	TGTGCCAGCATTCTAGGGTCCGGACTAGCGGGGGGGCAAGAGACCCAGTACTTC
TRBV7-2	TRBJ2-3	-	-	CASSTRGGEPTDTQYF	TGTGCCAGCAGCACCAGGGGCGGGGAACCCACAGATACGCAGTATTTT
TRBV4-2	TRBJ1-5	once	-	CASSQDLASGQPQHF	TGTGCCAGCAGCCAAGATTTGGCATCAGGGCAGCCCCAGCATTTT
TRBV4-1	TRBJ2-5	few	-	CASSSAEREETQYF	TGCGCCAGCAGCTCTGCTGAGCGGGAAGAGACCCAGTACTTC
TRBV20-1	TRBJ2-7	-	TRBD2	CSAIQGYASGGASSYNEQYF	TGCAGTGCTATTCAAGGATATGCTAGCGGGGGCGCAAGCTCCTACAATGAGCAGTACTTC
TRBV12-3/TRBV12-4	TRBJ1-2	-	-	CASSRNERAYGYTF	TGTGCCAGCAGTCGAAATGAACGGGCGTATGGCTACACCTTC